Listed below are T cell receptor beta chains from one sample, sequenced in a study of CD4 T cells in relation to SARS-CoV-2 and coronaviruses. These receptors lack a known antigen. Libraries were prepared by immunoSEQ multiplex PCR; TCRdb keeps only in-frame clonotypes and omits some of them. The table has approximately 41,000 clones, approximately 87% seen once; the top ten hold about 1.2%. Sequenced sample: naive CD4+ T cells from PBMCs, cultured in vitro. These receptors were obtained from an adult with COVID-19. Both conserved end residues are part of each CDR3. A D gene is named only where the DNA matches it firmly. Not every row has a clone size; where given, it reads once, few, many or a size class.

d_call,j_call,clone_size,v_call,cdr3_nt,cdr3_aa
.,TRBJ2-3,.,TRBV19,TGTGCCAGTAGTATACGAGTTGGGTCTAGGCAGTATTTT,CASSIRVGSRQYF
.,TRBJ2-7,.,TRBV5-1,TGCGCCAGCAGCTCCGACCTACTCAACTCCCCCGACTTC,CASSSDLLNSPDF
.,TRBJ2-5,.,TRBV5-4,TGTGCCAGCAGCTCAATCTTGGGTCCCAGCCAAGAGACCCAGTACTTC,CASSSILGPSQETQYF
TRBD2,TRBJ2-1,.,TRBV5-1,TGCGCCAGCAGCCCTCTAGCGGGAGGGTACAATGAGCAGTTCTTC,CASSPLAGGYNEQFF
TRBD1,TRBJ2-3,.,TRBV19,TGTGCCAGCCGAGTCGGGACAGGCACAGATACGCAGTATTTT,CASRVGTGTDTQYF
.,TRBJ2-3,.,TRBV7-9,TGTGCCAGCAGCCTTACGCCCACAGGGCCATTTGGGGTTGGTACGCAGTATTTT,CASSLTPTGPFGVGTQYF
TRBD2,TRBJ2-3,.,TRBV6-4,TGTGCCAGCAGTGACAGTAGCGGGTCGGCAGATACGCAGTATTTT,CASSDSSGSADTQYF
.,TRBJ2-7,few,TRBV6-2/TRBV6-3,TGTGCCAGCAGTTACTTGGGAGAGCGGTACGAGCAGTACTTC,CASSYLGERYEQYF
.,TRBJ1-1,.,TRBV3-1/TRBV3-2,TGTGCCAGCAGCACATTACAGGGGAACACTGAAGCTTTCTTT,CASSTLQGNTEAFF
TRBD2,TRBJ2-7,.,TRBV5-1,TGCGCCAGCAGCTTGGAGCTAGCGGGGGCCCTCTACGAGCAGTACTTC,CASSLELAGALYEQYF
TRBD1,TRBJ2-3,once,TRBV4-2,TGTGCCAGCAGCCAGGAGGACAGGGCGGCAGATACGCAGTATTTT,CASSQEDRAADTQYF
.,TRBJ2-3,.,TRBV3-1/TRBV3-2,TGTGCCAGCAGCCAAGTGGGCCTCGTCACAGATACGCAGTATTTT,CASSQVGLVTDTQYF
TRBD1,TRBJ2-6,.,TRBV5-1,TGCGCCAGCAGCCCCGGTCCGTGGGACAGGGGGCTTCGTGGGGCCAACGTCCTGACTTTC,CASSPGPWDRGLRGANVLTF
TRBD1,TRBJ2-7,few,TRBV2,TGTGCCAGCAGTGAACTTGGGACAGGAGTCGGCGAGCAGTACTTC,CASSELGTGVGEQYF
TRBD2,TRBJ2-3,.,TRBV14,TGTGCCAGCAGCCAAGTCGATAGCGGGAGTACAGATACGCAGTATTTT,CASSQVDSGSTDTQYF
TRBD1,TRBJ2-3,.,TRBV28,TGTGCCAGCAGTCAGGACAGGGGGCGCGTGTATTTT,CASSQDRGRVYF
TRBD2,TRBJ2-3,few,TRBV7-9,TGTGCCAGCAGGCCACTAGCGGGAGAGGGCACAGATACGCAGTATTTT,CASRPLAGEGTDTQYF
.,TRBJ1-3,.,TRBV6-5,TGTGCCAGCAGCCCGGGACTTGACTCTGGAAACACCATATATTTT,CASSPGLDSGNTIYF
.,TRBJ2-7,once,TRBV18,TGTGCCAGCTCACCGGGGGCCTCCTCCTCCTACGAGCAGTACTTC,CASSPGASSSYEQYF
.,TRBJ2-5,.,TRBV11-3,TGTGCCAGCAGCTTGGCTGGTCGGGAGACCCAGTACTTC,CASSLAGRETQYF
TRBD2,TRBJ2-3,.,TRBV7-3,TGTGCCAGCAGCTCAGGGGGGACTAGCGGGAGAGGCAGACCAGATACGCAGTATTTT,CASSSGGTSGRGRPDTQYF
.,TRBJ2-1,.,TRBV13,TGTGCCAGCAGCCTTAGCAACACAAGGCGGGGGCAGTTCTTC,CASSLSNTRRGQFF
.,TRBJ2-5,.,TRBV4-2,TGTGCCAGCAGCCAAGGTGGGGAAGAGACCCAGTACTTC,CASSQGGEETQYF
TRBD2,TRBJ2-3,.,TRBV4-3,TGCGCCAGCTCCTTAAAGGTAGCGGGAGGTGGAGATACGCAGTATTTT,CASSLKVAGGGDTQYF
.,TRBJ1-4,.,TRBV28,TGTGCCAGCAGTTTTTCAGGGATTAATGAAAAACTGTTTTTT,CASSFSGINEKLFF
.,TRBJ2-3,once,TRBV10-1,TGCGCCAGCAGTCCCGGGAGTTTTTTCGACACAGATACGCAGTATTTT,CASSPGSFFDTDTQYF
.,TRBJ2-5,once,TRBV19,TGTGCCAGTAGTAACCGGGACACACAAGAGACCCAGTACTTC,CASSNRDTQETQYF
TRBD2,TRBJ2-5,.,TRBV7-9,TGTGCCAGCAGCTTGGGGACTACCGACCAAGAGACCCAGTACTTC,CASSLGTTDQETQYF
.,TRBJ1-2,.,TRBV5-4,TGTGCCAGCAGCTACACTTCCGGACGGAGGACGAACTATGGCTACACCTTC,CASSYTSGRRTNYGYTF
TRBD2,TRBJ2-7,.,TRBV28,TGTGCCAGCAGTTCCCCGGGAGGGCCCGTGTTTGAGCAGTACTTC,CASSSPGGPVFEQYF
.,TRBJ2-7,.,TRBV18,TGTGCCAGCTCACCCCCCGTGGTGGGGGACGAGCAGTACTTC,CASSPPVVGDEQYF
.,TRBJ1-2,.,TRBV7-9,TGTGCCAGCAGCTTTTTCGACAGAATATCTAACTATGGCTACACCTTC,CASSFFDRISNYGYTF
TRBD2,TRBJ2-7,.,TRBV28,TGTGCCACCAGAACCGGGAGGGAGTACGAGCAGTACTTC,CATRTGREYEQYF
TRBD1,TRBJ1-2,.,TRBV3-1/TRBV3-2,TGTGCCAGCAGCCAACCTAACACAGGGGGCTATCGTGGCTACACCTTC,CASSQPNTGGYRGYTF
.,TRBJ1-6,.,TRBV7-6,TGTGCCAGCAGCTTAGTGGGGTCCTATAATTCACCCCTCCACTTT,CASSLVGSYNSPLHF